These T cell receptor beta chains were read from a single sample in a study of T cell responses to AZD1222 COVID-19 vaccine. TCRdb's table, derived via immunoSEQ multiplex PCR, lists solely in-frame clones and lacks some. The data show about 190,000 clones, more than 75% seen once. The sequencing here drew on peripheral blood, taken on day 0 of AZD1222 vaccination. Receptors originate from an adult in good health. The CDR3 runs from the conserved cysteine through the conserved F or W. D genes are given only for firm matches. Clone size is given for some rows only: seen once, a few or many times, or a class if the clone is expanded.

TRBV29-1	TRBJ1-6	-	-	TGCAGGGGGAGAGGGGTTAACAATTCACCCCTCCACTTT	CRGRGVNNSPLHF
TRBV7-2	TRBJ2-7	-	-	TGTGCCAGCAGCCGGGGGCATTCCTACGAGCAGTACTTC	CASSRGHSYEQYF
TRBV5-1	TRBJ1-1	-	-	TGCGCCAGCAGCTTCGAACCTGTCATGAACACTGAAGCTTTCTTT	CASSFEPVMNTEAFF
TRBV10-3	TRBJ1-1	-	-	TGTGCCCTTAGGTGGGCGGCGAACACTGAAGCTTTCTTT	CALRWAANTEAFF
TRBV19	TRBJ2-1	once	-	TGTGCCAGTAGTATACTACGGACAGGAGGGCCCTACAATGAGCAGTTCTTC	CASSILRTGGPYNEQFF
TRBV5-1	TRBJ2-3	-	TRBD2	TGCGCCAGCGACCTAGCGGGAGGTGCAGATACGCAGTATTTT	CASDLAGGADTQYF
TRBV3-1/TRBV3-2	TRBJ1-1	-	-	TGTGCCAGCAGCCCACCCTCGGGGCGATACACTGAAGCTTTCTTT	CASSPPSGRYTEAFF
TRBV28	TRBJ1-1	-	-	TGTGCCACTACACTCGGTACTATGAACACTGAAGCTTTCTTT	CATTLGTMNTEAFF
TRBV20-1	TRBJ2-3	once	TRBD1	TGCAGTGCTAGTCGGGGACAGGGGGACGCAGATACGCAGTATTTT	CSASRGQGDADTQYF
TRBV19	TRBJ2-7	-	-	TGTGCCAGTAGCCCTGTAGCCAGAACTATCTACGAGCAGTACTTC	CASSPVARTIYEQYF
TRBV5-4	TRBJ2-1	-	TRBD2	TGTGCCAGCAGCCCGGGACTAGCGGAGCAGTTCTTC	CASSPGLAEQFF
TRBV5-1	TRBJ2-5	-	-	TGCGCCAGCAGCCCCCAGGACCCCACTACGGAGCAGTACTTC	CASSPQDPTTEQYF
TRBV2	TRBJ1-4	-	-	TGTGCCAGCAGGATCAGAACTAATGAAAAACTGTTTTTT	CASRIRTNEKLFF
TRBV5-5	TRBJ1-1	-	-	TGTGCCAGCAGCCGAGCAGGACAGCCCAACACTGAAGCTTTCTTT	CASSRAGQPNTEAFF
TRBV7-2	TRBJ1-1	-	-	TGTGCCAGCAGCCTCATGGGGGGCTATAGCACTGAAGCTTTCTTT	CASSLMGGYSTEAFF
TRBV10-3	TRBJ1-2	-	-	TGTGCCATCAGTGATTCGACCGCCTATGGCTACACCTTC	CAISDSTAYGYTF
TRBV19	TRBJ1-3	few	-	TGTGCCAGTAGTGAAAACCAGAATCCTGGAAACACCATATATTTT	CASSENQNPGNTIYF
TRBV5-6	TRBJ1-2	-	-	TGTGCCAGCAGCTCGGGACTGACCTATGGCTACACCTTC	CASSSGLTYGYTF
TRBV27	TRBJ1-5	-	-	TGTGCCAGCAGTCCCGATTATAGGTGGGTGAATCAGCCCCAGCATTTT	CASSPDYRWVNQPQHF
TRBV6-2/TRBV6-3	TRBJ2-7	-	-	TGTGCCAGCAGTTACTGGGACTCCTCCTACGAGCAGTACTTC	CASSYWDSSYEQYF
TRBV10-3	TRBJ2-3	-	TRBD1	TGTGCCATCAGGGCGGGACAGGAAGGAGATACGCAGTATTTT	CAIRAGQEGDTQYF
TRBV27	TRBJ1-4	-	TRBD1	TGTGCCAGCAGCTCGACCGGGACAGGGCTTGAAAAACTGTTTTTT	CASSSTGTGLEKLFF
TRBV2	TRBJ1-2	-	-	TGTGCCAGCAGTGAAGATCTTTCCTATGGCTACACCTTC	CASSEDLSYGYTF
TRBV9	TRBJ1-1	-	-	TGTGCCAGCAGCGTAGCTATTGAATTGAACACTGAAGCTTTCTTT	CASSVAIELNTEAFF
TRBV11-1	TRBJ1-4	once	-	TGTGCCAGCAGCTTATCTAATGAAAAACTGTTTTTT	CASSLSNEKLFF
TRBV6-5	TRBJ2-7	-	-	TGTGCCAGCACCGACAGATCCTACGAGCAGTACTTC	CASTDRSYEQYF